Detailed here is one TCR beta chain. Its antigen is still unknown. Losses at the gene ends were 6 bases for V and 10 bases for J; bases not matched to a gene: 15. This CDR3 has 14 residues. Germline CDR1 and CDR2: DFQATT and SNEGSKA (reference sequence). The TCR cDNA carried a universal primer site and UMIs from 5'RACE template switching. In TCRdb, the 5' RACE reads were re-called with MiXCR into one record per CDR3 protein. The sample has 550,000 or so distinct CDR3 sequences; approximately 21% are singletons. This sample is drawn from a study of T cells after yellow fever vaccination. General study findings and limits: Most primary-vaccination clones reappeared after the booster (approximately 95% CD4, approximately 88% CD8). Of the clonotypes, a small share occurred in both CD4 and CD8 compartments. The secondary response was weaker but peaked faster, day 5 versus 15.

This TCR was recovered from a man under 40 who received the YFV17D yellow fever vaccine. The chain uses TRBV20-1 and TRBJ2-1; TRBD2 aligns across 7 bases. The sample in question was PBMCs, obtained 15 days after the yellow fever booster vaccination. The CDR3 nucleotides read TGCAGTGCAAGGGAGGGCGGGAGAGCTCGGGAGCAGTTCTTC. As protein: CSAREGGRAREQFF.